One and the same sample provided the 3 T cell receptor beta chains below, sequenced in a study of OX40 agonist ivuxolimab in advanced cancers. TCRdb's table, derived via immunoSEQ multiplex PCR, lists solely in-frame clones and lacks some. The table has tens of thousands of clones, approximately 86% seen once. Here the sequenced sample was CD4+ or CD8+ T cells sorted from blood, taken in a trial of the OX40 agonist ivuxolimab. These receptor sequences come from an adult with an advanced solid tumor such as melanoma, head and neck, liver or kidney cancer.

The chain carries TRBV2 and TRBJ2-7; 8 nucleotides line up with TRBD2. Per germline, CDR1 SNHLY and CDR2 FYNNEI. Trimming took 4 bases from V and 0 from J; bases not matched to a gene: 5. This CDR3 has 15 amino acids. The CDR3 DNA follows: TGTGCCAGCAGTGTGAGCGGGAGCTACTCCTACGAGCAGTACTTC. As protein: CASSVSGSYSYEQYF.

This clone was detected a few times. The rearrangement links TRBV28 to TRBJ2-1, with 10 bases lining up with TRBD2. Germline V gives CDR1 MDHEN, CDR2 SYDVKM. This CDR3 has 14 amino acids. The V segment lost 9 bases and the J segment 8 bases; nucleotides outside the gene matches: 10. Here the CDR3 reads CASVPSGRLYEQFF. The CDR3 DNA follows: TGTGCCAGTGTCCCTAGCGGGAGATTATATGAGCAGTTCTTC.

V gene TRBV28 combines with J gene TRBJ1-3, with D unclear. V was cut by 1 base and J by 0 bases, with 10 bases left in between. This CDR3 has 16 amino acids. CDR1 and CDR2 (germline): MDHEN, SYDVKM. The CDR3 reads CASSLLEIRSGNTIYF. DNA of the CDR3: TGTGCCAGCAGTTTATTGGAGATTCGCTCTGGAAACACCATATATTTT.